This T cell receptor beta chain was recorded in a study of blood T cell repertoires in COVID-19. On the study more broadly: COVID-19 samples from acute and convalescent phases originated in the United States, Italy and Spain. PBMCs, B-cell-depleted T cells, or T cells were the source of the cDNA or gDNA that made up the material.

As handled by the study authors: Amplification of reference gene primers provided the estimated nucleated cell counts. Sequencing was performed with immunoSEQ multiplex PCR; in TCRdb, only in-frame clones are kept and a portion is missing. V and J calls plus clone size are reproduced from that table; the DNA served to infer D and trimming. This table holds approximately 200,000 clones, roughly 85% found once. Germline CDR1 reads LGHDT; CDR2 reads YNNKEL (reference sequence). The trim removed 4 bases at V and 2 bases at J, leaving 6 bases unmatched. The CDR3 extends over 15 amino acids. This sequence was found in a man in his 60s with acute or convalescent COVID-19. V gene TRBV3-1 (or the pseudogene TRBV3-2) combines with J gene TRBJ2-5, with TRBD2 matching over 8 bases. The sample comprised peripheral blood. CDR3 sequence: CASSPVVAGQETQYF. The CDR3 coding sequence is TGTGCCAGCAGCCCCGTGGTAGCGGGACAAGAGACCCAGTACTTC.